Each of the 8 T cell receptor beta chains below was sequenced from the same sample in a study of T-cell memory formation after mild COVID-19. From the 5' RACE reads, TCRdb called clonotypes with MiXCR, one entry per CDR3 protein. The table has about 290,000 distinct CDR3 sequences, over 15% seen once. The sequencing input was PBMCs or a T cell subset sorted from them (not recorded which). The receptors were gathered from a man between 18 and 35 years old who had mild COVID-19 (a few samples of this study predate the infection). Cell type and time point are not known.

The rearrangement links TRBV4-3 to TRBJ1-1, with TRBD1 as a possible D gene (5 bases). The germline gives CDR1 LGHNA, CDR2 YSLEER. V shed 0 bases and J shed 10 bases, with 12 bases lying between them. The CDR3 length is 13 residues. The CDR3 DNA follows: TGCGCCAGCAGCCAAGAGGGTAGGGGAAGAGCTTTCTTT. Protein product: CASSQEGRGRAFF.

CDR3 residues: CASIRDRGLQPQHF. The CDR3 bases are TGTGCCAGCATCCGGGACAGGGGGCTGCAGCCCCAGCATTTT. The chain links TRBV2 to TRBJ1-5; TRBD1 matches at 12 bases. CDR1 is SNHLY and CDR2 is FYNNEI in the germline V gene. The V gene end was trimmed by 7 bases and the J gene end by 7 bases; junction bases not matched to a gene: 5. The length of the CDR3 is 14 residues.

CDR3 sequence reads: CSARDVSGASGGAYYNEQFF. The DNA of the CDR3 is TGCAGTGCTAGAGATGTGTCGGGAGCTAGCGGGGGGGCTTATTACAATGAGCAGTTCTTC. V usage is TRBV20-1 and J usage is TRBJ2-1, with 12 positions matching TRBD2. Trimming took 0 bases from V and 4 from J; bases not matched to a gene: 16. Germline-derived CDR1 and CDR2 are DFQATT and SNEGSKA (reference sequence). There are 20 residues in the CDR3.

The chain carries TRBV4-1 and TRBJ2-7; possibly TRBD1 for D (5 bases). Germline values: CDR1 MGHRA, CDR2 YSYEKL. Deletions cut 0 bases from V and 6 bases from J, with 9 bases between. This CDR3 region has 13 residues. CDR3 nucleotide sequence: TGCGCCAGCAGCCAAGAAGGGGCCGCCGAGCAGTACTTC. This translates into CASSQEGAAEQYF.

This clonotype was seen only a few times. The chain is built from TRBV9 and TRBJ2-6; D unresolved. The CDR3 runs 14 residues. Germline assignment: CDR1 SGDLS and CDR2 YYNGEE. The germline V and J ends were trimmed by 2 bases and 1 base, with 4 bases remaining between them. The CDR3 bases are TGTGCCAGCAGCGTCGTATCTGGGGCCAACGTCCTGACTTTC. As protein: CASSVVSGANVLTF.

This clonotype was seen many times. This sequence joins TRBV4-1 and TRBJ2-5; D unresolved. Trimming shortened V by 1 base and J by 1 base, and 10 bases separated the two germline ends. The CDR3 length is 15 residues. Germline values: CDR1 MGHRA, CDR2 YSYEKL. The CDR3 reads CASSQVAPVQETQYF. In nucleotides, the CDR3 is TGCGCCAGCAGCCAAGTGGCCCCCGTCCAAGAGACCCAGTACTTC.

This clonotype has at least ten counts. The chain recombines TRBV4-3 with TRBJ1-5; 8 bases map to TRBD1. The V and J ends lost 5 bases and 6 bases, in that order; junction bases with no gene match: 6. Germline assignment: CDR1 LGHNA and CDR2 YSLEER. The CDR3 totals 14 residues. This CDR3 is CASSSDRASQPQHF. The CDR3 bases are TGCGCCAGCAGCTCGGACAGGGCGAGTCAGCCCCAGCATTTT.

This clonotype was found a few times. V usage is TRBV20-1 and J usage is TRBJ2-1; D not resolved. The CDR3 runs to 11 residues. Trimming cost V 4 bases and J 9 bases, with 10 bases left between them. Germline V lookup: CDR1 DFQATT, CDR2 SNEGSKA (reference sequence). The CDR3 sequence: CSAKSHGEQFF. CDR3 in DNA: TGCAGTGCTAAGTCCCACGGTGAGCAGTTCTTC.